This T cell receptor (beta chain) was obtained from a study of beta chain features in type 1 diabetes. In regard to this clone: Its antigen is as yet unknown.

General study findings and limits: Significant though moderate, a shortening of TCRB CDR3s appeared in all four CD4+ subsets of Type 1 diabetes patients. Type 1 diabetes patients had fewer VDJ junction insertions and more deletions. Short templates might get an advantage during PCR, and this would be equal in patients and controls.

Expressed TCRB transcripts were sequenced because the entire RNA isolate underwent reverse transcription. Assay: immunoSEQ multiplex PCR; the TCRdb copy retains only in-frame clones and omits some. The sample lists roughly 220,000 clones, 16% occurring once. Each of the sorted populations had a purity greater than 95%. The sequencing input was naive CD4+ T cells from blood. This clonotype was sampled from a man between 25 and 39 years old with type 1 diabetes.

CDR3 protein: CATRTDRAGYTF. CDR3 DNA sequence: TGTGCCACCCGGACAGACCGTGCAGGCTACACCTTC. The J gene is TRBJ1-2, the V gene TRBV28, with D possibly matching TRBD1 (6 bases). Trimming removed 10 bases at V and 8 bases at J, with 17 bases between. Germline V gives CDR1 MDHEN, CDR2 SYDVKM. This CDR3 is built from 12 residues.